The table lists the clone carrying this T cell receptor (beta chain) with a few counts. Its target is unknown. The data derive from a study of CD8 T cells in ankylosing spondylitis. The CDR3 loop spans 17 amino acids. The junction had 10 bases not matched to a gene; V was cut back by 5 bases and J by 4 bases. Germline V gene lookup returns CDR1 SEHNR and CDR2 FQNEAQ (reference sequence). Study results and caveats: Disease-associated clones were reportedly significantly overrepresented in matched ankylosing spondylitis synovial fluid. Ankylosing spondylitis blood appeared to be characterized by a TCR beta motif of several highly homologous variants. Relatively rare in peripheral blood, disease-linked clones were also CD8+. Reports of some motif variants in reactive arthritis synovial fluid and blood predate this one.

With molecular barcodes, quantitative 5'-RACE was used to make the TCR beta libraries. TCRdb re-analysed the 5' RACE reads in MiXCR, keeping a single row per CDR3 protein. The sample records roughly 700,000 distinct CDR3 sequences, under 20% being singletons. Sequencing was carried out using blood, either unsorted or a sorted T cell fraction (not recorded which). The TCR was taken from a male donor with ankylosing spondylitis. J is TRBJ2-3 and V is TRBV7-9; 12 bases line up with TRBD1. CDR3 DNA: TGTGCCAGCAGCCATCCCAAAGGGACAGGGGGCTCAGATACGCAGTATTTT. Amino acids: CASSHPKGTGGSDTQYF. The complete variable domain, with remaining parts taken from reference TRBV7-9 and TRBJ2-3, reads DTGVSQNPRHKITKRGQNVTFRCDPISEHNRLYWYRQTLGQGPEFLTYFQNEAQLEKSRLLSDRFSAERPKGSFSTLEIQRTEQGDSAMYLCASSHPKGTGGSDTQYFGPGTRLTVL.